This is a list of T cell receptor beta chains from one sample in a study of HIV-infected patients and healthy controls. TCRdb fed the 5' RACE reads into MiXCR, producing one record per CDR3 protein. The repertoire includes 70,000 or so distinct CDR3 sequences, 15% to 20% of them detected once, and approximately 5% sits in the top ten. The material sequenced was CD4+ T cells from blood. All receptors come from a human donor in good health. CDR3s include the opening cysteine and the closing phenylalanine or tryptophan. Clone size is given for some rows only: seen once, a few or many times, or a class if the clone is expanded.

TRBV23-1 few CASSQSGSTGELFF
TRBV7-2 . CASQRGGLFYEQFF
TRBV12-3/TRBV12-4 many CASSPEFFPISYEQYF
TRBV25-1 . CASSGGVGVPYEQYF
TRBV6-6 few CASSYPTPQGRNQPQHF
TRBV14 many CASSQGRTSGRGQFF
TRBV6-2/TRBV6-3 many CASSYSARSSYEQYF
TRBV6-2/TRBV6-3 . CASTARGYMNTEAFF
TRBV23-1 few CASNSGSGANVLTF
TRBV20-1 . CSAWDYLSTDTQYF
TRBV6-1 many CATALVGNVPLQYF
TRBV15 few CATSRDRIGGVHIQYF
TRBV14 many CASSPGVWDTEAFF
TRBV19 . CASSALGASYNEQFF
TRBV7-9 few CASSGTEGTEAFF
TRBV4-2 few CASSQDFFSGAQFYGYTF
TRBV12-3/TRBV12-4 . CASSLGQQANYGYTF
TRBV6-5 medium-sized CASSFTARTEAFF
TRBV2 many CASSLTDSGNTIYF
TRBV6-2/TRBV6-3 many CASSYSPPAENNEQFF
TRBV7-9 . CASMVSGTDTQYF
TRBV20-1 many CSARPAGSSPLHF
TRBV6-5 few CASSQTGGPNQPQHF
TRBV5-1 . CASSPGSGPYEQYF
TRBV6-2/TRBV6-3 few CASKSQWRNTGELFF
TRBV14 many CASSQATVYTDTQYF
TRBV5-5 . CASKSRQSSYNEQFF
TRBV19 few CARRDRVYNEQFF
TRBV15 . CATSRSGPPSGNTIYF
TRBV11-2 . CASSLVSGQIRDTIYF
TRBV18 many CASSPFQGASGANVLTF
TRBV4-3 many CASSQVKGGTEAFF
TRBV11-1 few CASSFRDRNTGELFF
TRBV25-1 few CASSGGELRTYEQYF
TRBV18 few CASSPPFSDGGRTHYEQYF
TRBV12-3/TRBV12-4 . CASSPRDFLGPPRELFF
TRBV6-1 . CASRKVGATPSQYF
TRBV28 many CASSWGSNQPQHF
TRBV6-2/TRBV6-3 few CASSQETSGRAYEQYF
TRBV12-3/TRBV12-4 few CASRGAPHGYTF
TRBV7-6 many CASSSRQGTGSGHTQYF
TRBV11-3 many CASNQLAGETQYF
TRBV3-1 few CASSSRGDTDTQYF
TRBV13 many CASSPPRAVDPDTQYF
TRBV2 . CASSATGFNSPLHF
TRBV29-1 . CSARTLAGAGDTQYF
TRBV28 many CASSPRQVGETQYF
TRBV15 few CATSRPSQGNTEAFF
TRBV2 few CASSEQGGLGQFF
TRBV6-6 few CASSYKGFVGTDTQYF
TRBV6-5 few CASREGGANTGELFF
TRBV19 few CASSIPTGVNQPQHF
TRBV7-2 few CASSLGEGIYGYTF
TRBV20-1 few CSYGRAGGASYNEQFF
TRBV6-2/TRBV6-3 . CASSYSKIQAEQYF
TRBV6-1 . CASSVAATYNEQFF
TRBV9 few CASSPTGLNTEAFF
TRBV20-1 . CSASLRDEQYF
TRBV20-1 . CSARDRRGSLTEAFF
TRBV6-5 many CASSYEAANTEAFF